This T cell receptor (beta chain) came from a study of radiotherapy plus CTLA-4 blockade in lung cancer. This clone was observed a few times. CDR3 length equals 17 residues. Losses at the gene ends were 4 bases for V and 5 bases for J; bases not matched to a gene: 10. Germline V lookup: CDR1 SGHRS, CDR2 YFSETQ. Clones were read by immunoSEQ multiplex PCR, and TCRdb kept only the in-frame ones, dropping some. The sample consists of approximately 100,000 clones, under 90% of them appearing once. The V and J genes are TRBV5-1 and TRBJ2-5, with TRBD2 matching 14 bases. The source is a human donor with non-small cell lung cancer that progressed on radiotherapy plus ipilimumab. Some clones in this sample may be carry-over from other donors' samples. The source was peripheral blood, collected from a patient treated with radiotherapy plus ipilimumab. CDR3 protein: CASSQTSGGADAETQYF. Written as DNA, the CDR3 is TGCGCCAGCAGCCAGACTAGCGGGGGGGCTGATGCGGAGACCCAGTACTTC.